This T cell receptor (beta chain) derives from a study of CD8 T cells in ankylosing spondylitis (dated by TCRdb to 2017 to 2019). The study in broad terms: The study profiled T cell receptor beta repertoires in healthy donors and ankylosing spondylitis patients to find disease-linked TCR variants. The full study cohort comprised 25 ankylosing spondylitis patients and 85 to 120 healthy donors. Peripheral blood was sampled, and synovial fluid was also collected from ankylosing spondylitis patients. Points the paper makes about the study in general: Blood from ankylosing spondylitis patients appeared to be characterized by a TCR beta motif made up of eight highly homologous amino acid variants. In peripheral blood, the disease-linked clones were found at relatively low frequencies and had a CD8+ phenotype. Some of the motif variants had been reported before in the synovial fluid and blood of reactive arthritis patients, a finding that suggests common disease-initiation mechanisms. The disease-linked clones were reported as significantly enriched in matched synovial fluid samples from ankylosing spondylitis patients.

The reads were generated on an Illumina HiSeq 2500. Quantitative 5'-RACE with molecular barcodes was the method used to prepare the TCR beta libraries. For the original study's pipeline: A new computational method, built on a probabilistic model of VDJ rearrangement, was used to identify disease-linked TCR variants. The public sequencing data were trimmed at Q25 with fastp and processed into clonotypes with MiXCR by TCRdb, which kept only in-frame beta chains. Entries that share a CDR3 protein sequence are merged under the most common genes and DNA. What appears here as the V and J calls and clone size reflects TCRdb's work, not the paper's. Here the sample has 240,000 or so distinct CDR3 sequences; around 10% occur a single time. The top ten constitute roughly 6.8% of the sample. This clonotype was recorded a few times. Its specific antigen is unknown. Within one base of it there is no much larger clone, and no base qualities were kept.

CDR1 and CDR2 were assigned from the germline V gene as SGHRS and YFSETQ. The CDR3 numbers 14 residues from cysteine through phenylalanine. CDR3 DNA only is kept here, 42 bases in frame from base 1. The V end gives up 5 bases and the J end 3 bases, leaving 7 bases in the junction not matched to a gene. This TCR came from a male donor with ankylosing spondylitis or in good health (not recorded which). Sequencing used blood, either unsorted or a sorted T cell fraction (not recorded which). The receptor chain draws on TRBV5-1 and TRBJ1-1; the central 7 bases match TRBD1. This receptor has the CDR3 CASRPQGVYTEAFF. The DNA reads TGCGCCAGCAGACCCCAGGGGGTATACACTGAAGCTTTCTTT.